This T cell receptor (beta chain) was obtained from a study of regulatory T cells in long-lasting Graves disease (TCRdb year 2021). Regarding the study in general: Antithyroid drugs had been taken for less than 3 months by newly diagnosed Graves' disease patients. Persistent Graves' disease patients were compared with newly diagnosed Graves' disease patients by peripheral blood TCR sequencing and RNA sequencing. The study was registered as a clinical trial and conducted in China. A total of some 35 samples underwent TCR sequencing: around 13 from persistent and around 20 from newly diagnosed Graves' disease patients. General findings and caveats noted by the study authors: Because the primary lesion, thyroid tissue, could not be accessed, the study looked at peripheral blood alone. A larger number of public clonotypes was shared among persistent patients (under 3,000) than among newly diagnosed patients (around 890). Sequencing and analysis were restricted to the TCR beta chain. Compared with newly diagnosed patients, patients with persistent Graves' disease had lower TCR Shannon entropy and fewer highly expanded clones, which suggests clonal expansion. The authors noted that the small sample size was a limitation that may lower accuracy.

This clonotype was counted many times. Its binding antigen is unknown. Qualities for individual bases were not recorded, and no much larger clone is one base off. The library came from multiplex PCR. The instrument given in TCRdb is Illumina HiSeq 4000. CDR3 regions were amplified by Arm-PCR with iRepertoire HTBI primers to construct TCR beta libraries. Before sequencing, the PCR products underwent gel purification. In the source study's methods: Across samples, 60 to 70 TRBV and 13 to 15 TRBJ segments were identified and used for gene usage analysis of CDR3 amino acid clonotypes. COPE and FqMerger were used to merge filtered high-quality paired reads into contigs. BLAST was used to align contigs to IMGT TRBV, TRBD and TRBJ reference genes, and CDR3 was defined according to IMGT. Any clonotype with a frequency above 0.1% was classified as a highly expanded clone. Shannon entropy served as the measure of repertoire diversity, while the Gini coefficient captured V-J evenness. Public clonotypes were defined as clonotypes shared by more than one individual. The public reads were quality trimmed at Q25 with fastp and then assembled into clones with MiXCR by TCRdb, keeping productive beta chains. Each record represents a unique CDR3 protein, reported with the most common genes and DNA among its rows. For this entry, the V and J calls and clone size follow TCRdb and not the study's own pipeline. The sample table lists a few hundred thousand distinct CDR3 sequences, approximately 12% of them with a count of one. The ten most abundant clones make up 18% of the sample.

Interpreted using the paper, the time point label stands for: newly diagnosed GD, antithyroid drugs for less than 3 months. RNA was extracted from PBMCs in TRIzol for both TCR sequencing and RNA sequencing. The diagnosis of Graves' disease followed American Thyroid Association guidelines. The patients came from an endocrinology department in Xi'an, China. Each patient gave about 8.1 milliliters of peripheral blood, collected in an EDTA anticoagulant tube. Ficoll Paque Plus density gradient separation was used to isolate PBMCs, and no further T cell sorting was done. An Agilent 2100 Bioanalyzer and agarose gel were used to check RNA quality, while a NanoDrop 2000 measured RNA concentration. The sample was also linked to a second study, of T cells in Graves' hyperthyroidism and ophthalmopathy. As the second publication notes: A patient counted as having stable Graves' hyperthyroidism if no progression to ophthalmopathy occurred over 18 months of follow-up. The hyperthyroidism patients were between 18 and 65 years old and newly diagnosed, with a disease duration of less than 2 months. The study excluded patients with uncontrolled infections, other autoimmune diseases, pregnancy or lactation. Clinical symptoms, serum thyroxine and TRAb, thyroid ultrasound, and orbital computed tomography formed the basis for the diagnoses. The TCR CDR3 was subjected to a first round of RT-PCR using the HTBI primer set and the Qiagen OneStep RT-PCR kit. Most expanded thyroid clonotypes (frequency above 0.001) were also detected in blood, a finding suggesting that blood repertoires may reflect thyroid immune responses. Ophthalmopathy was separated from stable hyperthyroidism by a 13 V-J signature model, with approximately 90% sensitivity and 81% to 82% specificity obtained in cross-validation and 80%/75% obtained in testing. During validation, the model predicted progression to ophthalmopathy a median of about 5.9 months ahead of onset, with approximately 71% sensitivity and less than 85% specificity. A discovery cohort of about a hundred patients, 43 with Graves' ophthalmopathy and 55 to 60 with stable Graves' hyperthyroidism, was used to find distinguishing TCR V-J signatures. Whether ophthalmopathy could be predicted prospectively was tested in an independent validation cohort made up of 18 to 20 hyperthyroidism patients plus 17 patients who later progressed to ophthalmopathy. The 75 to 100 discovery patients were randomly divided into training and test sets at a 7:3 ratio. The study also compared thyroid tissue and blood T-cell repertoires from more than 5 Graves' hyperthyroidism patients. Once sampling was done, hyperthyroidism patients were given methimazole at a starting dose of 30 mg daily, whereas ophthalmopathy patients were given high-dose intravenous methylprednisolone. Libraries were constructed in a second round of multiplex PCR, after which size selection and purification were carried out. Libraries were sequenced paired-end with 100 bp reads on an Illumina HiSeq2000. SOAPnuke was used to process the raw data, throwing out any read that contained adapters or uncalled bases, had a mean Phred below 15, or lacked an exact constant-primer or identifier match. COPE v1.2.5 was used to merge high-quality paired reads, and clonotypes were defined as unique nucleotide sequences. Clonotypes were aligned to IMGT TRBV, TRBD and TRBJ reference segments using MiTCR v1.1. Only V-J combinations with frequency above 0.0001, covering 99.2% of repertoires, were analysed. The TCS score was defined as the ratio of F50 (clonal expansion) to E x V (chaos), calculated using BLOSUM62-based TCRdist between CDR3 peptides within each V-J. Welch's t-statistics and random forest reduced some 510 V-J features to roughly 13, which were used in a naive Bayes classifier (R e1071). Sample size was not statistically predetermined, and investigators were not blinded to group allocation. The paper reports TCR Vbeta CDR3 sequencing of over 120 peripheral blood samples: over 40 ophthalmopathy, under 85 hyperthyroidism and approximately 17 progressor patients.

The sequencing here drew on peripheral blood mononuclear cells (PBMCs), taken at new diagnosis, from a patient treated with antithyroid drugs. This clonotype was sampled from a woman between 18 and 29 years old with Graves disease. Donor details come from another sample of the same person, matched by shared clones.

The CDR3 loop reads CSALGTSGSLNEQYF. The DNA sequence follows: TGCAGTGCCCTGGGGACTAGCGGGAGTCTTAACGAGCAGTACTTC. The rearranged segments are TRBV20-1 and TRBJ2-7, with 14 middle bases fitting TRBD2. Per the germline V gene (reference sequence), DFQATT is the CDR1 and SNEGSKA is the CDR2. V loses 6 bases at its end and J loses 5 bases; junction bases beyond the gene matches: 9. Including cysteine and phenylalanine, the CDR3 has 15 amino acids. Of all the DNA, just the CDR3 is kept, 45 bases in frame from base 1.